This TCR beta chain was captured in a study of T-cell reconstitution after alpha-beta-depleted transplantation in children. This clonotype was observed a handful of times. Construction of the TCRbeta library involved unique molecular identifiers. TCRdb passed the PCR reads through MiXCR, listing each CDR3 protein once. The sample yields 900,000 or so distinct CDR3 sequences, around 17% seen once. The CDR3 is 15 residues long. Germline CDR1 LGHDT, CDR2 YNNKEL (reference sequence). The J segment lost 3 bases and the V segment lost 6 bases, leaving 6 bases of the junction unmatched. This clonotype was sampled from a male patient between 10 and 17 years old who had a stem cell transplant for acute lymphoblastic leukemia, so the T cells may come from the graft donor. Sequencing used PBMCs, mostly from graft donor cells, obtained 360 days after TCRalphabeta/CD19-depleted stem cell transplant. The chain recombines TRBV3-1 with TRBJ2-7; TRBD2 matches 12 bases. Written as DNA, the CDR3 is TGTGCCAGCAGTGTACTAGCGGGAGGCTTCTACGAGCAGTACTTC. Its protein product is CASSVLAGGFYEQYF.